This entry lists 13 T cell receptor beta chains sequenced from one sample in a study of blood T cell repertoires in COVID-19. The assay was immunoSEQ multiplex PCR, and TCRdb's table has in-frame clones only and misses some. The table shows approximately 110,000 clones, with around 90% occurring only once. Sequencing was carried out using peripheral blood. These TCRs come from a man aged 45-65 years with COVID-19, enrolled during active disease.

V is TRBV15 and J is TRBJ2-1; D is ambiguous. Trimming pared 1 base from V and 7 bases from J, leaving 5 bases between. This CDR3 is 12 amino acids long. Germline CDR1 LNHNV, CDR2 YYDKDF (reference sequence). The CDR3 bases are TGTGCCACCAGCAGAGTTCAGAATGAGCAGTTCTTC. Its protein product is CATSRVQNEQFF.

This clone was picked up one time. The chain is built from TRBV27 and TRBJ1-3; D not resolved. CDR3 length: 14 residues. Between the trimmed V and J ends, which lost 7 bases and 4 bases, there was a span of 14 bases. Germline-derived CDR1 and CDR2 are MNHEY and SMNVEV (reference sequence). This chain's CDR3 is CASTVRVPGNTIYF. The DNA of the CDR3 is TGTGCCAGCACCGTGAGGGTTCCCGGAAACACCATATATTTT.

This clone showed up just a few times. The CDR3 reads CASSKGGDSETYEQYF. CDR3 in DNA: TGTGCCAGCAGCAAAGGGGGGGACAGCGAGACCTACGAGCAGTACTTC. The chain uses TRBV21-1 and TRBJ2-7; the table assigns TRBD1, which was not confirmed against the DNA. TRBV21-1 is listed as a pseudogene. The CDR3 runs to 16 residues.

The chain combines TRBV7-9 with TRBJ2-1; TRBD2 aligns across 8 bases. Losses at the gene ends were 5 bases for V and 7 bases for J; bases not matched to a gene: 10. The length of the CDR3 is 15 residues. Germline V gene lookup returns CDR1 SEHNR and CDR2 FQNEAQ (reference sequence). The CDR3 protein is CASSTSGRAENEQFF. In nucleotides, the CDR3 is TGTGCCAGCAGCACCAGCGGGAGAGCGGAGAATGAGCAGTTCTTC.

This clone appeared a few times. This sequence joins TRBV6-1 and TRBJ2-7, with 8 bases lining up with TRBD1. Germline loops: CDR1 MNHNS, CDR2 SASEGT. The CDR3 extends over 15 amino acids. The ends lost 2 bases at V and 0 bases at J; junction bases unmatched: 3. The CDR3 protein is CASSEITGGSYEQYV. The CDR3 DNA reads TGTGCCAGCAGTGAAATAACAGGGGGCTCCTACGAGCAGTACGTC.

J is TRBJ2-7 and V is TRBV3-1 (or the pseudogene TRBV3-2), with D uncertain. Trimming shortened V by 4 bases and J by 6 bases, and 13 bases separated the two germline ends. The CDR3 length is 13 residues. Per germline, CDR1 LGHDT and CDR2 YNNKEL (reference sequence). CDR3 amino acids: CASSLTRGTEQYV. The CDR3 coding sequence is TGTGCCAGCAGCCTGACTCGAGGCACCGAGCAGTACGTC.

The CDR3 reads CASSVAGGPYNEQFF. The DNA of the CDR3 is TGTGCCAGCAGCGTAGCGGGAGGGCCGTACAATGAGCAGTTCTTC. The V and J genes are TRBV9 and TRBJ2-1, with 8 positions matching TRBD2. The CDR3 contains 15 residues. The germline gives CDR1 SGDLS, CDR2 YYNGEE. Losses at the gene ends were 0 bases for V and 4 bases for J; bases not matched to a gene: 3.

This chain uses TRBV18 with TRBJ2-6; weak D call: TRBD2 (5 bases). The V gene lost 6 bases and the J gene lost 0 bases, with 18 bases spanning the gap. Germline CDR1 is KGHSH and CDR2 is LQKENI. The CDR3 covers 18 residues. In nucleotides, the CDR3 is TGTGCCAGCTCCCTAGAGGGCAGGACCGTCTCTGGGGCCAACGTCCTGACTTTC. Its protein product is CASSLEGRTVSGANVLTF.

In nucleotides, the CDR3 is TGTGCCAGTAGGGATCGCGGGAGGTACACTGAAGCTTTCTTT. This gives the protein CASRDRGRYTEAFF. V gene TRBV19 combines with J gene TRBJ1-1; D is unclear. Germline V lookup: CDR1 LNHDA, CDR2 SQIVND (reference sequence). Between the trimmed V and J ends, which lost 6 bases and 3 bases, there was a span of 14 bases. The CDR3 covers 14 residues.

This clone has just one count. This sequence joins TRBV5-1 and TRBJ2-5, with 7 bases aligning to TRBD1. The CDR3 loop spans 13 amino acids. V shed 3 bases, J shed 5 bases, and the junction held 4 bases outside the gene matches. Germline assignment: CDR1 SGHRS and CDR2 YFSETQ. CDR3: CASSSGGSETQYF. The DNA for the CDR3 is TGCGCCAGCAGCTCAGGGGGTTCGGAGACCCAGTACTTC.

The chain carries TRBV12-1 and TRBJ1-5. TRBV12-1 corresponds to a pseudogene. There are 15 residues in the CDR3. This chain's CDR3 is CASSSLWRERQPQHF. CDR3 nucleotides: TGTGCCAGCAGCTCCCTTTGGAGGGAGAGGCAGCCCCAGCATTTT.

This chain links TRBV10-3 with TRBJ2-2, with 11 nucleotides matching TRBD1. Trimming at V came to 5 bases and at J to 6 bases, leaving 2 bases not matched to a gene. The CDR3 loop spans 14 amino acids. CDR1 ENHRY and CDR2 SYGVKD come from the germline V gene. The CDR3 loop reads CAISPGQGAGELFF. CDR3 sequence (DNA): TGTGCCATCAGTCCGGGACAGGGGGCCGGGGAGCTGTTTTTT.

The CDR3 DNA is TGTGCCATCAGTAGCTCTAGCTCCTACAATGAGCAGTTCTTC. Translating gives CAISSSSSYNEQFF. The chain uses TRBV10-3 and TRBJ2-1, with no clear D. The CDR3 has 14 residues. CDR1 is ENHRY, CDR2 SYGVKD, per germline. The V end lost 5 bases, the J end lost 0 bases, and 8 bases lay between the germline ends.